One and the same sample provided the 18 T cell receptor beta chains below, sequenced in a study of cytomegalovirus exposure and HLA in healthy donors. This PCR relied on a set of 60 Vbeta primers and 13 Jbeta primers. Assay: immunoSEQ multiplex PCR; the TCRdb copy retains only in-frame clones and omits some. The table lists about 150,000 clones, nearly 80% of them singletons, with 1.5% to 2% in the top ten. Sequenced input: PBMCs. Receptor source: a woman in her twenties or thirties in good health and CMV-seronegative.

The chain links TRBV25-1 to TRBJ1-2; perhaps TRBD1 as D (6 bases). The ends were cut back, 3 bases at V and 6 bases at J, with 17 bases in the middle. Germline V gene data show CDR1 as MGHDK and CDR2 as SYGVNS. The CDR3 length is 15 residues. CDR3 region: CASSEVGGALNGYTF. The CDR3 DNA is TGTGCCAGCAGTGAGGTAGGGGGGGCGTTGAATGGCTACACCTTC.

The chain combines TRBV6-6 with TRBJ2-1, with TRBD2 matching over 8 bases. Germline CDR1 and CDR2: MNHNY and SVGAGI (reference sequence). V shed 6 bases and J 4 bases; nucleotides not matched to a gene: 11. CDR3 length: 16 residues. CDR3 loop: CASRAFGRGLYNEQFF. The DNA for the CDR3 is TGTGCCAGCAGGGCTTTCGGGAGGGGATTATACAATGAGCAGTTCTTC.

This clone was seen once. The chain joins TRBV13 to TRBJ1-4, with 8 bases identical to TRBD1. The CDR3 totals 18 residues. V dropped 4 bases and J dropped 8; count of bases not matched to a gene: 18. Germline lookup yields CDR1 PRHDT and CDR2 FYEKMQ (reference sequence). This chain's CDR3 is CASSYKQGGSGVREKLFF. The CDR3, as DNA: TGTGCCAGCAGCTACAAACAGGGGGGCAGTGGGGTTCGGGAAAAACTGTTTTTT.

This clone was counted once. The gene calls are TRBV5-6 and TRBJ2-7; 7 nucleotides agree with TRBD2. The junction had 10 bases not matched to a gene; V was cut back by 3 bases and J by 4 bases. CDR1 and CDR2 (germline): SGHDT, YYEEEE. This CDR3 is built from 15 residues. CDR3 nucleotides: TGTGCCAGCAGCTACGACGGGGGGATACGGTACGAGCAGTACTTC. Translating it yields CASSYDGGIRYEQYF.

This chain joins TRBV7-8 and TRBJ2-5, with TRBD2 identical over 9 bases. CDR3 length: 17 amino acids. Germline assignment: CDR1 SGHVS and CDR2 FQNEAQ. Unmatched junction bases numbered 12, after V lost 6 bases and J lost 1 base. CDR3 sequence (DNA): TGTGCCAGCAGGGTATGGGGTAGCGGGAGCTTCCAAGAGACCCAGTACTTC. This translates into CASRVWGSGSFQETQYF.

Details on this clone: Within the sample, other DNA sequences also encode this same CDR3. The chain uses TRBV5-1 and TRBJ1-6; the D is unclear. V lost 0 bases and J lost 6, with 10 bases in between. Germline assignment: CDR1 SGHRS and CDR2 YFSETQ. The CDR3 covers 15 residues. In nucleotides, the CDR3 is TGCGCCAGCAGCTTGGCGGGAGTGGGTAATTCACCCCTCCACTTT. Amino acids: CASSLAGVGNSPLHF. The complete variable domain, with remaining parts taken from reference TRBV5-1 and TRBJ1-6, reads KAGVTQTPRYLIKTRGQQVTLSCSPISGHRSVSWYQQTPGQGLQFLFEYFSETQRNKGNFPGRFSGRQFSNSRSEMNVSTLELGDSALYLCASSLAGVGNSPLHFGNGTRLTVT.

This sequence joins TRBV27 and TRBJ2-1; maybe TRBD2 (6 bases). The ends were cut back, 3 bases at V and 1 base at J, with 10 bases in the middle. Germline loops: CDR1 MNHEY, CDR2 SMNVEV (reference sequence). This CDR3 is 15 amino acids long. The CDR3 here is CASSFRGFSYNEQFF. Written as DNA, the CDR3 is TGTGCCAGCAGTTTTCGGGGGTTTTCCTACAATGAGCAGTTCTTC.

This clone was recorded only once. Written as DNA, the CDR3 is TGTGCCAGCAGCCCAAGGTGGGGAGCTGGAAACACCATATATTTT. This translates into CASSPRWGAGNTIYF. The V gene is TRBV7-9, the J gene TRBJ1-3; D not certain. Germline CDR1 reads SEHNR; CDR2 reads FQNEAQ (reference sequence). V was pared by 5 bases and J by 2 bases, with 13 bases between. The CDR3 loop spans 15 amino acids.

This chain links TRBV6-5 with TRBJ1-1; no reliable D call. Deletions cut 5 bases from V and 13 bases from J, with 14 bases between. Germline CDR1 and CDR2: MNHEY and SVGAGI. The CDR3 spans 11 residues. This chain's CDR3 is CASSPTAYVFF. The CDR3 DNA reads as TGTGCCAGCAGTCCTACCGCATACGTTTTCTTT.

The chain uses TRBV15 and TRBJ2-5; a weak D match, TRBD2 (6 bases). The CDR3 has 14 amino acids. Germline loops: CDR1 LNHNV, CDR2 YYDKDF (reference sequence). Trimming left V 6 bases short and J 3 bases short, with 14 bases between. The CDR3 loop reads CATRGTSTEETQYF. The CDR3 nucleotides are TGTGCCACCAGAGGGACTTCGACAGAAGAGACCCAGTACTTC.

This clone came up once. The sample contains more than one DNA sequence encoding this CDR3. The V call is TRBV2, the J call TRBJ1-2; 7 bases line up with TRBD1. After removal of 4 bases from V and 3 bases from J, the junction contained 11 bases not matched to a gene. Germline assignment: CDR1 SNHLY and CDR2 FYNNEI. The CDR3 length is 16 residues. The CDR3 spells CASSVNRGIWDYGYTF. Here the CDR3 DNA reads TGTGCCAGCAGTGTGAACAGGGGTATTTGGGACTATGGCTACACCTTC.

This chain connects TRBV6-5 to TRBJ1-1; possible D gene TRBD1, 6 bases. Germline V gene sequence: CDR1 MNHEY, CDR2 SVGAGI. V shed 7 bases and J shed 1 base, with 7 bases lying between them. CDR3 length: 12 amino acids. The CDR3 loop is CASTDRNTEAFF. DNA of the CDR3: TGTGCCAGCACGGACAGGAACACTGAAGCTTTCTTT.

The CDR3 loop is CASTGSAGRVGGYTF. The CDR3 DNA follows: TGTGCCAGCACCGGAAGCGCGGGGAGGGTGGGTGGCTACACCTTC. The gene calls are TRBV6-5 and TRBJ1-2, with D unresolved. The germline V gene has CDR1 MNHEY and CDR2 SVGAGI. V lost 7 bases to trimming and J lost 7 bases, with 22 bases between them. The CDR3 totals 15 residues.

As regards this clone: The junction departs from germline at one end; a sequencing error may be responsible. Here the CDR3 reads CASSLGSGNTIYF. The CDR3, as DNA: TGTGCTAGCAGCTTAGGGAGCGGAAACACCATATATTTT. This rearrangement joins TRBV7-7 to TRBJ1-3; D unresolved. This CDR3 comprises 13 residues. Germline V gives CDR1 SSHAT, CDR2 FNYEAQ (reference sequence).

The chain links TRBV5-4 to TRBJ1-1; D may be TRBD1 (5 bases). Germline loops: CDR1 SGHNT, CDR2 YYREEE (reference sequence). The CDR3 runs to 13 residues. Trimming removed 3 bases at V and 4 bases at J, with 10 bases between. The CDR3 DNA reads as TGTGCCAGCAGCTCCAGGGAGGGCACTGAAGCTTTCTTT. The encoded protein is CASSSREGTEAFF.

The rearrangement joins TRBV6-6 to TRBJ2-4; D uncertain. The germline V and J ends were trimmed by 5 bases and 0 bases, with 11 bases remaining between them. CDR1 and CDR2 from the germline V gene are MNHNY and SVGAGI (reference sequence). CDR3 length equals 15 residues. The CDR3 region is CASSRTRLAKNIQYF. CDR3 DNA: TGTGCCAGCAGTCGTACCAGGTTAGCCAAAAACATTCAGTACTTC.

J is TRBJ2-1 and V is TRBV11-3, with 9 bases identical to TRBD1. Germline V gene sequence: CDR1 SGHNT, CDR2 YENEEA. Losses at the gene ends were 3 bases for V and 3 bases for J; bases not matched to a gene: 0. The CDR3 is made up of 14 amino acids. CDR3 sequence reads: CASSLDRGYNEQFF. The CDR3 DNA is TGTGCCAGCAGCTTGGACAGGGGCTACAATGAGCAGTTCTTC. The full variable domain, completed using reference TRBV11-3 and TRBJ2-1, is EAGVVQSPRYKIIEKKQPVAFWCNPISGHNTLYWYLQNLGQGPELLIRYENEEAVDDSQLPKDRFSAERLKGVDSTLKIQPAELGDSAVYLCASSLDRGYNEQFFGPGTRLTVL.

Here the CDR3 DNA reads TGTGCCAGCAGCGCCGGACAGGGAACTAATGAAAAACTGTTTTTT. As protein: CASSAGQGTNEKLFF. V usage is TRBV9 and J usage is TRBJ1-4, with 8 bases lining up with TRBD1. V was pared by 3 bases and J by 1 base, with 2 bases of the junction left unmatched. Germline V gene lookup returns CDR1 SGDLS and CDR2 YYNGEE. This CDR3 is 15 amino acids long.